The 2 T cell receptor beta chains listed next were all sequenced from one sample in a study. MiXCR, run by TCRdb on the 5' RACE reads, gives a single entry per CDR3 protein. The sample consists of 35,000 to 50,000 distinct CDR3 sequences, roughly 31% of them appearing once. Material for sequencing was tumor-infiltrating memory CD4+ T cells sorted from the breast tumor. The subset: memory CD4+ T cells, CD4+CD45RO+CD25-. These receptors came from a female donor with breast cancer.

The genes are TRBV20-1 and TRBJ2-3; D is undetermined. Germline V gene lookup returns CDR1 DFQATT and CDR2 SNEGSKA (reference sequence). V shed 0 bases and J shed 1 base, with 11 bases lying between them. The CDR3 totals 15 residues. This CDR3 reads CSAREGGARTDTQYF. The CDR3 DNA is TGCAGTGCTAGAGAGGGCGGAGCACGCACAGATACGCAGTATTTT.

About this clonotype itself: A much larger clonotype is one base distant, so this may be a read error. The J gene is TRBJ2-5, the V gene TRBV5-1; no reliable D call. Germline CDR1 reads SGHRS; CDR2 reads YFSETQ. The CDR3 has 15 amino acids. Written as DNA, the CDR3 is TGCGCCGGCAGCTTACGGCCACAGATTACGGAGACCCAGTACTTC. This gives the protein CAGSLRPQITETQYF.